This T cell receptor (beta chain) comes out of a study of T-cell memory formation after mild COVID-19. TCRdb used MiXCR to reprocess the 5' RACE reads, holding one entry per CDR3 protein. The table includes 250,000 or so distinct CDR3 sequences, about a sixth detected once. The germline V and J ends were trimmed by 6 bases and 7 bases, with 10 bases remaining between them. The germline V gene encodes CDR1 MNHEY and CDR2 SVGAGI. CDR3 length equals 11 residues. This TCR was recovered from a man younger than 35 who had mild COVID-19 (a few samples of this study predate the infection). Cell type and time point are not known. Sample: PBMCs or a T cell subset sorted from them (not recorded which). The gene calls are TRBV6-5 and TRBJ2-7; D is perhaps TRBD1 (6 bases). The CDR3 loop is CASSAGQEQYF. The CDR3 nucleotides read TGTGCCAGCAGCGCCGGACAGGAGCAGTACTTC.